This T cell receptor (beta chain) was recorded in a study of blood T cell repertoires in COVID-19. In the study overall: There were acute and convalescent COVID-19 samples, and they came from the United States, Italy and Spain.

The CDR3 is 13 amino acids. V was cut by 1 base and J by 3 bases, with 8 bases left in between. Germline V lookup: CDR1 SGHRS, CDR2 YFSETQ. In the original processing: How many nucleated cells were present was estimated from reference gene primer amplification. The assay was immunoSEQ multiplex PCR, and TCRdb's table has in-frame clones only and misses some. Clone size and V and J calls were adopted from that table, with D and trimming inferred from the DNA. The table lists some 78,000 clones, around nine tenths of them singletons. The gene calls are TRBV5-1 and TRBJ2-7; D is possibly TRBD1 (5 bases). The TCR comes from a woman of 80 years or more with active or convalescent COVID-19. The sequenced sample was peripheral blood. CDR3 amino acids: CASSLRGSYEQYF. CDR3 DNA: TGCGCCAGCAGCTTGAGGGGTAGCTACGAGCAGTACTTC.